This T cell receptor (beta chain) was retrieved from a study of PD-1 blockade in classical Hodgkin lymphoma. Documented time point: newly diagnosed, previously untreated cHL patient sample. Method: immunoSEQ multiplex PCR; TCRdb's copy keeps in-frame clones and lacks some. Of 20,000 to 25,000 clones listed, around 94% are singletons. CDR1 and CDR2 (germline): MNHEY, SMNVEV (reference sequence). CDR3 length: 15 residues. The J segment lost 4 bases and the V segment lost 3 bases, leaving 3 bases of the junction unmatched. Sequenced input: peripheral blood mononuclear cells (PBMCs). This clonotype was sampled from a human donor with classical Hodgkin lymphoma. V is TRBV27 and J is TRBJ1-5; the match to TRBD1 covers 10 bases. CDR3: CASSFRDRGNQPQHF. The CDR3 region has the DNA TGTGCCAGCAGTTTCCGGGACAGGGGAAATCAGCCCCAGCATTTT.